This T cell receptor (beta chain) was retrieved from a study of cytomegalovirus exposure and HLA in healthy donors. There are 16 residues in the CDR3. V was cut by 3 bases and J by 7 bases, with 22 bases left in between. In germline, CDR1 is SGHRS, CDR2 YFSETQ. In the PCR, 60 Vbeta and 13 Jbeta primers were used. Using immunoSEQ multiplex PCR, the repertoire was profiled, and TCRdb retains in-frame clones only, with some absent. The sample has 97,000 or so clones, 55% to 75% seen once. In nominal health when sampled, donors likely had unrecorded immune exposures nonetheless. This receptor was identified in a man in his forties or fifties in good health and CMV-seronegative. Sequenced input: PBMCs. The rearrangement uses TRBV5-1 and TRBJ1-2, with D unresolved. CDR3 sequence (DNA): TGCGCCAGCAGCTCAACCCGAACCCTCTGGGGAGGTGGCTACACCTTC. It codes for CASSSTRTLWGGGYTF.